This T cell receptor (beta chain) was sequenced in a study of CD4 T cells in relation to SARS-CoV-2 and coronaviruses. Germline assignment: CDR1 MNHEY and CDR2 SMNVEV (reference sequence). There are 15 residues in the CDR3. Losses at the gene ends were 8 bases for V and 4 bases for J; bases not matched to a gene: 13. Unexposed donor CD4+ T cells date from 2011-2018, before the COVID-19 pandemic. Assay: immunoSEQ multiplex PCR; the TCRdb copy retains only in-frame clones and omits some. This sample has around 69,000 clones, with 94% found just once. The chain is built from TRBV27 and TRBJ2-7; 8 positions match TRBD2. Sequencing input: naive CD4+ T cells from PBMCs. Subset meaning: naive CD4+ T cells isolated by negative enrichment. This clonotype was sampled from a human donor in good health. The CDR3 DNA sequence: TGTGCCAGCGGGACGAGACAACGGGGGGGGTACGAGCAGTACTTC. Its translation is CASGTRQRGGYEQYF.